The T cell receptor (beta chain) under discussion was sequenced for a study of blood T cell repertoires in COVID-19. Study context: Donors in the United States, Italy and Spain gave samples during acute or convalescent COVID-19. In each case, the material was cDNA or gDNA derived from T cells, B-cell-depleted T cells, or PBMCs.

The germline V and J ends were trimmed by 7 bases and 1 base, with 9 bases remaining between them. The CDR3 has 13 amino acids. In germline, CDR1 is MDHEN, CDR2 SYDVKM. Only in-frame clones appear in the TCRdb table, and some are missing; sequencing was by immunoSEQ multiplex PCR. This table holds about 380,000 clones, 85% found once. This clone was seen a few times. This receptor was identified in a woman between 18 and 29 years old with acute or convalescent COVID-19. The gene calls are TRBV28 and TRBJ2-3, with D unresolved. The material sequenced was peripheral blood. CDR3 loop: CASTTVRTDTQYF. CDR3 nucleotide sequence: TGTGCCAGCACAACAGTCCGCACAGATACGCAGTATTTT.